This is a list of T cell receptor beta chains from one sample in a study of cytomegalovirus exposure and HLA in healthy donors. Assay: immunoSEQ multiplex PCR; the TCRdb copy retains only in-frame clones and omits some. The data hold about 190,000 clones, with around 67% observed a single time. Sequencing input: PBMCs. These receptor sequences come from a woman younger than 45 in good health and CMV-seropositive. CDR3s include the opening cysteine and the closing phenylalanine or tryptophan. D genes are given only for firm matches. Rows may omit the clone size; those that give it use once, few, many or a size class.

CDR3 protein: CASSLQTGGDTQYF
CDR3 DNA: TGTGCCAGCAGCTTACAGACAGGGGGGGATACGCAGTATTTT
V gene: TRBV7-2
CDR3 length: 14
D gene: TRBD1
J gene: TRBJ2-3
clone size: .

CDR3 protein: CASSTPFGTDTQYF
CDR3 DNA: TGTGCCAGTAGTACCCCTTTCGGCACAGATACGCAGTATTTT
V gene: TRBV19
CDR3 length: 14
D gene: .
J gene: TRBJ2-3
clone size: .

CDR3 protein: CASGAQGGERVEAFF
CDR3 DNA: TGTGCCAGCGGCGCGCAGGGGGGAGAACGTGTTGAAGCTTTCTTT
V gene: TRBV28
CDR3 length: 15
D gene: TRBD1
J gene: TRBJ1-1
clone size: .

CDR3 protein: CASSLLLGEQYF
CDR3 DNA: TGTGCCAGCAGCTTACTCCTCGGCGAGCAGTACTTC
V gene: TRBV7-9
CDR3 length: 12
D gene: .
J gene: TRBJ2-7
clone size: .

CDR3 protein: CASSLAGRSGSSEQYF
CDR3 DNA: TGTGCCAGCAGCTTGGCAGGCCGGAGCGGGAGTAGCGAGCAGTACTTC
V gene: TRBV5-4
CDR3 length: 16
D gene: TRBD2
J gene: TRBJ2-7
clone size: few

CDR3 protein: CASSEETGSYNEQFF
CDR3 DNA: TGTGCCAGCAGTGAAGAGACAGGGAGTTACAATGAGCAGTTCTTC
V gene: TRBV6-1
CDR3 length: 15
D gene: TRBD1
J gene: TRBJ2-1
clone size: few

CDR3 protein: CATSRARAGAGYEQYF
CDR3 DNA: TGTGCCACCAGCAGAGCCCGGGCAGGGGCGGGCTACGAGCAGTACTTC
V gene: TRBV15
CDR3 length: 16
D gene: .
J gene: TRBJ2-7
clone size: .

CDR3 protein: CASSARRVGAVEQFF
CDR3 DNA: TGCGCCAGCAGCGCACGTAGGGTAGGGGCGGTTGAGCAGTTCTTC
V gene: TRBV5-1
CDR3 length: 15
D gene: .
J gene: TRBJ2-1
clone size: .

CDR3 protein: CASSLSGQGAHGYTF
CDR3 DNA: TGTGCCAGCAGCTTAAGTGGGCAGGGGGCGCATGGCTACACCTTC
V gene: TRBV7-6
CDR3 length: 15
D gene: TRBD1
J gene: TRBJ1-2
clone size: .

CDR3 protein: CASSVSQGGGEQFF
CDR3 DNA: TGTGCCAGCAGCGTATCCCAGGGTGGTGGTGAGCAGTTCTTC
V gene: TRBV9
CDR3 length: 14
D gene: .
J gene: TRBJ2-1
clone size: .